Following are 13 T cell receptor beta chains from one sample sequenced in a study of shared clonotypes between healthy human individuals. Here immunoSEQ multiplex PCR was the method, and the copy in TCRdb shows in-frame clones only, minus some. This table has more than 1.2 million clones, 98% to 99% appearing once. Sequenced: naive CD4+ T cells sorted from blood. The sample's subset: CD45RA+ positively selected. The receptors come from a man under 40 in good health.

This chain links TRBV7-2 with TRBJ2-1; D may be TRBD2 (6 bases). V was clipped by 6 bases and J by 9 bases, with 15 bases between them. The CDR3 extends over 13 amino acids. From germline, CDR1 is SGHTA and CDR2 FQGNSA. CDR3: CASRAPTGAEQFF. The CDR3 DNA reads TGTGCCAGCAGAGCCCCGACGGGAGCTGAGCAGTTCTTC.

The chain joins TRBV6-5 to TRBJ1-2; 8 bases fit TRBD1. Germline V gene sequence: CDR1 MNHEY, CDR2 SVGAGI. The CDR3 contains 14 residues. The V and J ends lost 2 bases and 5 bases, in that order; junction bases with no gene match: 4. This CDR3 reads CASSYLGQGYGYTF. The CDR3 coding sequence is TGTGCCAGCAGTTACCTCGGACAGGGTTATGGCTACACCTTC.

The chain is built from TRBV7-2 and TRBJ2-5, with D perhaps matching TRBD1 (7 bases). Germline loops: CDR1 SGHTA, CDR2 FQGNSA. The CDR3 covers 16 residues. V gave up 6 bases and J gave up 5 bases, with 22 bases separating them. The CDR3 DNA sequence: TGTGCCAGCAGGGAGGGGCGGGACCCAGGGGGTGAGACCCAGTACTTC. It codes for CASREGRDPGGETQYF.

This chain uses TRBV28 with TRBJ1-3; D not certain. The CDR3 is made up of 11 amino acids. Germline values: CDR1 MDHEN, CDR2 SYDVKM. Trimming removed 6 bases at V and 9 bases at J, with 9 bases between. The CDR3 loop reads CASSLVGTIYF. The CDR3 coding sequence is TGTGCCAGCAGCCTAGTGGGCACCATATATTTT. The whole variable domain, filled in from reference TRBV28 and TRBJ1-3, reads DVKVTQSSRYLVKRTGEKVFLECVQDMDHENMFWYRQDPGLGLRLIYFSYDVKMKEKGDIPEGYSVSREKKERFSLILESASTNQTSMYLCASSLVGTIYFGEGSWLTVV.

This chain connects TRBV25-1 to TRBJ2-7, with unresolved D. Germline lookup yields CDR1 MGHDK and CDR2 SYGVNS. Trimming removed 2 bases from V and 5 bases from J, with 4 bases in between. This CDR3 is 11 amino acids long. CDR3 DNA: TGTGCCAGCAGTGAAATAAACGAGCAGTACTTC. The encoded protein is CASSEINEQYF.

The chain is built from TRBV5-4 and TRBJ2-5, with D perhaps matching TRBD1 or TRBD2 (6 bases each). This CDR3 is 14 amino acids long. The V gene lost 0 bases and the J gene lost 2 bases, with 8 bases spanning the gap. The germline V gene has CDR1 SGHNT and CDR2 YYREEE (reference sequence). The CDR3 nucleotides read TGTGCCAGCAGCTTGGAAGGGGGGCAAGAGACCCAGTACTTC. Translated, it gives CASSLEGGQETQYF.

The rearrangement links TRBV7-2 to TRBJ2-1; 14 positions match TRBD2. The CDR3 is made up of 16 amino acids. Germline CDR1 is SGHTA and CDR2 is FQGNSA. The V and J ends lost 4 bases and 10 bases, in that order; junction bases with no gene match: 9. As DNA, the CDR3 is TGTGCCAGCAGCTGGAGGGGGACTAGCGGGAGTGGGGAGCAGTTCTTC. Its translation: CASSWRGTSGSGEQFF.

This chain uses TRBV14 with TRBJ2-4; the match to TRBD1 covers 9 bases. V lost 1 base to trimming and J lost 7 bases; unmatched junction nucleotides: 5. The CDR3 has 15 amino acids. CDR1 is SGHDN and CDR2 is FVKESK in the germline V gene. In DNA form, the CDR3 reads TGTGCCAGCAGCCAAGTTTCCGGGACAGGGAACATTCAGTACTTC. Encoded protein: CASSQVSGTGNIQYF. Full variable domain (outside the CDR3, taken from reference TRBV14 and TRBJ2-4): EAGVTQFPSHSVIEKGQTVTLRCDPISGHDNLYWYRRVMGKEIKFLLHFVKESKQDESGMPNNRFLAERTGGTYSTLKVQPAELEDSGVYFCASSQVSGTGNIQYFGAGTRLSVL.

The gene calls are TRBV28 and TRBJ2-7; D is possibly TRBD2 (6 bases). V was shortened by 3 bases and J by 0 bases, with 15 bases between the two germline ends. The V gene's germline CDR1 is MDHEN and CDR2 SYDVKM. This CDR3 spans 16 amino acids. This chain's CDR3 is CASSFPAGRSSYEQYF. The CDR3 DNA sequence: TGTGCCAGCAGTTTTCCGGCGGGGAGGAGCTCCTACGAGCAGTACTTC.

V and J are TRBV28 and TRBJ2-2; 7 bases align to TRBD2. Trimming cost V 6 bases and J 4 bases; bases outside gene matches: 17. CDR3 length: 18 amino acids. Germline CDR1 MDHEN, CDR2 SYDVKM. The DNA of the CDR3 is TGTGCCAGCAGCTTGAGGGGCGGAGGGAGGGGACGCACCGGGGAGCTGTTTTTT. Protein sequence: CASSLRGGGRGRTGELFF.

The chain uses TRBV10-3 and TRBJ2-2, with D maybe TRBD1 (5 bases). Germline V gene lookup returns CDR1 ENHRY and CDR2 SYGVKD. This CDR3 contains 12 residues. V lost 7 bases and J 8 bases, leaving 11 bases between the germline ends. The CDR3 region is CAINWGEGELFF. CDR3 nucleotides: TGTGCCATCAATTGGGGCGAGGGGGAGCTGTTTTTT.

The chain couples TRBV7-2 to TRBJ1-5; D is ambiguous. Trimming removed 2 bases at V and 0 bases at J, with 8 bases between. The CDR3 totals 15 residues. The germline gives CDR1 SGHTA, CDR2 FQGNSA. The CDR3 region is CASSLMSDSNQPQHF. The CDR3 nucleotides are TGTGCCAGCAGCTTAATGTCGGATAGCAATCAGCCCCAGCATTTT.

V is TRBV5-1 and J is TRBJ2-1; 9 nucleotides match TRBD1. Germline trimming cut 4 bases from V and 7 bases from J; bases unmatched to any gene: 3. Per germline, CDR1 SGHRS and CDR2 YFSETQ. CDR3 length equals 13 residues. The CDR3: CASSPDRGNEQFF. CDR3 nucleotide sequence: TGCGCCAGCAGCCCGGACAGGGGTAATGAGCAGTTCTTC.